This TCR beta chain was profiled in a study of T cell changes during pregnancy in multiple sclerosis. This clone occurred once. CDR1 SGHDN and CDR2 FVKESK come from the germline V gene. The J segment lost 6 bases and the V segment lost 2 bases, leaving 4 bases of the junction unmatched. The CDR3 sequence is 15 residues long. TCRdb's copy holds only in-frame clones and misses some; the assay was immunoSEQ multiplex PCR. The sample lists almost 40,000 clones, around 90% seen once, with roughly 0.66% in the top ten. V usage is TRBV14 and J usage is TRBJ2-2, with TRBD1 matching 9 bases. This sample comprised CD4+ T cells from peripheral blood mononuclear cells, obtained in the second trimester of pregnancy. This sequence originates from a female donor in good health, enrolled as a control in a pregnancy study. CDR3 loop: CASSQNRGRSGELFF. CDR3 DNA sequence: TGTGCCAGCAGCCAAAACAGGGGGCGCTCCGGGGAGCTGTTTTTT.